The 2 T cell receptor beta chains listed next were all sequenced from one sample in a study of T cells expressing NK-cell markers. TCRdb re-called the 5' RACE reads and gives one entry per CDR3 protein, without DNA. This table holds a few hundred thousand distinct CDR3 sequences. Sequenced: blood T cells: a sorted CD56 or NKG2C T cell subset, CD4+ or CD8+ T cells, or bulk PBMC T cells (not recorded which). The receptors derive from a woman aged 50 to 60 in good health.

The rearrangement links TRBV11-2 to TRBJ1-3; absent DNA, TCRdb's TRBD1 call cannot be checked. This CDR3 is 15 amino acids long. Germline lookup yields CDR1 SGHAT and CDR2 FQNNGV. CDR3 sequence reads: CASRTGQGAGNTIYF.

The rearrangement uses TRBV20-1 and TRBJ2-5. In germline, CDR1 is DFQATT, CDR2 SNEGSKA (reference sequence). This CDR3 region has 12 residues. The chain's CDR3 is CSASWQQETQYF.